Included here is one T cell receptor (beta chain) sequence, with context. Reverse transcription of roughly 0.5 to 1 ug RNA was carried out with random hexamers. Amplification of TCR beta CDR3 by immunoSEQ multiplex PCR spanned 54 Vbeta and 13 Jbeta. MiXCR, run by TCRdb on the immunoSEQ multiplex PCR reads, gives a single entry per CDR3 protein. Seen here are some 300,000 distinct CDR3 sequences, approximately 85% observed once, and the top ten hold approximately 0.2%. After removal of 1 base from V and 5 bases from J, the junction contained 10 bases not matched to a gene. The CDR3 runs to 15 residues. Per germline, CDR1 GTSNPN and CDR2 SVGIG (reference sequence). This sample is part of a study of CD8 T cells in Susac syndrome.

This clonotype originated in a human donor with multiple sclerosis. This sequence joins TRBV30 and TRBJ2-5, with TRBD2 identical over 7 bases. Material: CD8+ T cells from PBMCs. This CDR3 is CAWSDGTIEAETQYF. CDR3 in DNA: TGTGCCTGGAGTGACGGGACTATTGAGGCGGAGACCCAGTACTTC.